Below are 26 T cell receptor beta chains sequenced from a single sample in a study of beta chain features in type 1 diabetes. Whole-study findings and limits: In every one of the four CD4+ subsets, TCRB CDR3s were moderately but significantly shorter in Type 1 diabetes patients.

The isolated RNA, all of it, was reverse transcribed, so expressed TCRB transcripts were what got sequenced. Profiled with immunoSEQ multiplex PCR; TCRdb holds only in-frame clones, not every one. The data hold a few hundred thousand clones, with more than 15% observed a single time. No antigens are known for them. Sample: naive CD4+ T cells from blood. The source of these receptors is a man aged 30-40 years with type 1 diabetes.

The CDR3 DNA reads as TGTGCCTGGGCCGGGGGTGGAGAGACCCAGTACTTC. It translates to CAWAGGGETQYF. The chain couples TRBV30 to TRBJ2-5; TRBD2 might be the D (6 bases). Germline V gene data show CDR1 as GTSNPN and CDR2 as SVGIG (reference sequence). Trimming removed 5 bases from V and 4 bases from J, with 11 bases in between. This CDR3 region has 12 residues.

The chain employs TRBV29-1 and TRBJ2-7; 8 bases are a match to TRBD1. Germline values: CDR1 SQVTM, CDR2 ANQGSEA. CDR3 length: 15 residues. Trimming cost V 6 bases and J 0 bases; bases outside gene matches: 10. The CDR3 sequence is CSVAVAGGYSYEQYF. The CDR3 DNA sequence: TGCAGCGTGGCTGTGGCAGGGGGCTACTCCTACGAGCAGTACTTC.

Details on this clone: In the same sample, other DNA sequences code for this CDR3. This chain joins TRBV30 and TRBJ2-5; D uncertain. The V gene lost 0 bases and the J gene lost 0 bases, with 2 bases spanning the gap. This CDR3 is 12 amino acids long. Germline CDR1 GTSNPN, CDR2 SVGIG (reference sequence). CDR3 in DNA: TGTGCCTGGAGTGTTTACCAAGAGACCCAGTACTTC. Translating gives CAWSVYQETQYF.

The V call is TRBV20-1, the J call TRBJ2-1; D is undetermined. CDR3 length: 11 residues. Deletions cut 4 bases from V and 3 bases from J, with 4 bases between. The germline gives CDR1 DFQATT, CDR2 SNEGSKA (reference sequence). The CDR3 here is CSAIGYNEQFF. The CDR3 nucleotides read TGCAGTGCTATCGGCTACAATGAGCAGTTCTTC.

This chain connects TRBV9 to TRBJ2-7; 8 nucleotides align to TRBD1. Germline CDR1 and CDR2: SGDLS and YYNGEE. With 3 bases clipped from V and 5 bases from J, the junction kept 7 bases outside the gene matches. This CDR3 comprises 14 residues. CDR3 sequence reads: CASSGQGKGHEQYF. DNA for the CDR3: TGTGCCAGCAGCGGACAGGGGAAGGGGCACGAGCAGTACTTC.

The chain joins TRBV29-1 to TRBJ1-1, with 7 bases lining up with TRBD1. Losses at the gene ends were 7 bases for V and 1 base for J; bases not matched to a gene: 3. CDR1 and CDR2 (germline): SQVTM, ANQGSEA. The CDR3 has 12 amino acids. DNA for the CDR3: TGCAGCGCCGGGGACAGGAACACTGAAGCTTTCTTT. This codes for CSAGDRNTEAFF.

Only a few counts were recorded for this clone. The chain has TRBV7-2 and TRBJ2-7; a weak D match, TRBD1 (6 bases). Trimming pared 1 base from V and 3 bases from J, leaving 13 bases between. CDR1 SGHTA and CDR2 FQGNSA come from the germline V gene. This CDR3 contains 15 residues. In DNA form, the CDR3 reads TGTGCCAGCAGCTTAGTGTCAGGGGCCTACTACGAGCAGTACTTC. This sequence encodes CASSLVSGAYYEQYF.

This clone was seen more than once but under ten times. The V gene is TRBV29-1, the J gene TRBJ2-5, with 12 bases matching TRBD1. The germline V gene has CDR1 SQVTM and CDR2 ANQGSEA. The CDR3 runs to 13 residues. The V segment lost 7 bases and the J segment 4 bases; nucleotides outside the gene matches: 4. The CDR3 sequence is CSASGQGAETQYF. The CDR3 DNA sequence: TGCAGCGCCTCGGGACAGGGGGCAGAGACCCAGTACTTC.

V gene TRBV6-6 combines with J gene TRBJ2-1; D is undetermined. CDR1 and CDR2 (germline): MNHNY, SVGAGI (reference sequence). The CDR3 runs 12 residues. Trimming removed 5 bases from V and 9 bases from J, with 11 bases in between. The CDR3 loop reads CASSDGIGEQFF. The CDR3 coding sequence is TGTGCCAGCAGTGACGGAATAGGTGAGCAGTTCTTC.

V and J are TRBV19 and TRBJ2-1; D unclear. Trimming shortened V by 3 bases and J by 8 bases, and 5 bases separated the two germline ends. CDR1 and CDR2 (germline): LNHDA, SQIVND (reference sequence). The CDR3 contains 11 residues. This CDR3 is CASSMGYEQFF. In DNA, the CDR3 is TGTGCCAGTAGTATGGGATATGAGCAGTTCTTC.

The chain joins TRBV29-1 to TRBJ2-7; a weak D match, TRBD2 (6 bases). Germline-derived CDR1 and CDR2 are SQVTM and ANQGSEA. This CDR3 spans 14 amino acids. The CDR3 loop is CSVTANSGYYEQYF. The CDR3, as DNA: TGCAGTGTAACAGCGAATAGCGGTTACTACGAGCAGTACTTC.

This clone was counted a few times. The chain carries TRBV30 and TRBJ2-7; 7 bases agree with TRBD2. This CDR3 is built from 11 residues. Germline CDR1 is GTSNPN and CDR2 is SVGIG (reference sequence). V shed 0 bases and J 10 bases; nucleotides not matched to a gene: 3. Here the CDR3 reads CAWSVRGEQYF. DNA for the CDR3: TGTGCCTGGAGTGTACGGGGGGAACAGTACTTC.

This clone was observed a handful of times. The chain carries TRBV29-1 and TRBJ1-2, with 7 bases that match TRBD1. CDR1 and CDR2 from the germline V gene are SQVTM and ANQGSEA. The V and J ends lost 7 bases and 7 bases, in that order; junction bases with no gene match: 18. This CDR3 contains 15 residues. The CDR3 sequence: CSAETLGTVSAGYTF. The DNA of the CDR3 is TGCAGCGCCGAGACCTTAGGGACAGTCTCGGCTGGCTACACCTTC.

The table lists this clone with a few counts. The chain carries TRBV7-2 and TRBJ2-1, with D hard to call. The CDR3 spans 15 residues. Germline CDR1 and CDR2: SGHTA and FQGNSA. V lost 1 base, J lost 0 bases, and 7 bases lay in between. The CDR3 protein is CASSLGWGSYNEQFF. DNA of the CDR3: TGTGCCAGCAGCTTAGGGTGGGGCTCCTACAATGAGCAGTTCTTC.

The chain combines TRBV7-9 with TRBJ2-4; TRBD2 is a possible D gene (6 bases). CDR1 is SEHNR, CDR2 FQNEAQ, per germline (reference sequence). CDR3 length: 15 amino acids. Deletions cut 4 bases from V and 1 base from J, with 11 bases between. The CDR3 coding sequence is TGTGCCAGCAGCTCAGGCGGGGTGGCCAAAAACATTCAGTACTTC. The encoded protein is CASSSGGVAKNIQYF.

The chain recombines TRBV13 with TRBJ2-7, with TRBD2 identical over 8 bases. V was pared by 5 bases and J by 2 bases, with 11 bases of the junction left unmatched. CDR3 size: 16 residues. Germline assignment: CDR1 PRHDT and CDR2 FYEKMQ (reference sequence). This chain's CDR3 is CASSTTTSGRPYEQYF. CDR3 DNA: TGTGCCAGCAGCACAACTACAAGCGGGAGACCCTACGAGCAGTACTTC.

V usage is TRBV4-1 and J usage is TRBJ1-1; 7 nucleotides match TRBD1. CDR1 is MGHRA and CDR2 is YSYEKL in the germline V gene. The J segment lost 7 bases and the V segment lost 5 bases, leaving 13 bases of the junction unmatched. CDR3 length: 15 residues. The CDR3 DNA sequence: TGCGCCAGCAGCGCCCCTCGGGACAGCCACTTTGAAGCTTTCTTT. As protein: CASSAPRDSHFEAFF.

This clone was seen a handful of times. The chain has TRBV29-1 and TRBJ1-1; TRBD1 is a possible D gene (5 bases). Germline-derived CDR1 and CDR2 are SQVTM and ANQGSEA. V was shortened by 7 bases and J by 3 bases, with 15 bases between the two germline ends. This CDR3 spans 13 amino acids. The CDR3 DNA follows: TGCAGCGCTGAGGCGGGCAGGGACACTGAAGCTTTCTTT. As protein: CSAEAGRDTEAFF.

This chain links TRBV9 with TRBJ2-1, with a tentative D call TRBD2 (5 bases). This CDR3 contains 15 residues. V gave up 0 bases and J gave up 0 bases, with 7 bases separating them. From germline, CDR1 is SGDLS and CDR2 YYNGEE. In DNA form, the CDR3 reads TGTGCCAGCAGCGTAGGTAGCGTCTCCTACAATGAGCAGTTCTTC. Translation gives CASSVGSVSYNEQFF.

This clone was observed a handful of times. The rearrangement joins TRBV29-1 to TRBJ1-1; D call uncertain. The V gene's germline CDR1 is SQVTM and CDR2 ANQGSEA. CDR3 length equals 13 residues. Trimming stripped 4 bases from V and 3 bases from J, with 12 bases between. CDR3 sequence: CSVVGLRDTEAFF. In DNA form, the CDR3 reads TGCAGCGTTGTAGGGTTACGCGACACTGAAGCTTTCTTT.

This clone showed up just a few times. The rearrangement joins TRBV7-3 to TRBJ1-2; 7 nucleotides line up with TRBD1. Germline values: CDR1 SGHTA, CDR2 FQGTGA. With 5 bases clipped from V and 4 bases from J, the junction kept 16 bases outside the gene matches. The CDR3 runs to 17 residues. CDR3 in DNA: TGTGCCAGCAGCAACCAGGACCCCGGGACAGCCTTCTATGGCTACACCTTC. It specifies CASSNQDPGTAFYGYTF. The full variable domain, rest sourced from reference TRBV7-3 and TRBJ1-2, is GAGVSQTPSNKVTEKGKYVELRCDPISGHTALYWYRQSLGQGPEFLIYFQGTGAADDSGLPNDRFFAVRPEGSVSTLKIQRTERGDSAVYLCASSNQDPGTAFYGYTFGSGTRLTVV.

The chain has TRBV5-1 and TRBJ2-1, with 10 bases lining up with TRBD2. V lost 2 bases, J lost 7 bases, and 3 bases stayed unmatched. The CDR3 runs to 14 residues. CDR1 is SGHRS and CDR2 is YFSETQ in the germline V gene. The CDR3 nucleotides read TGCGCCAGCAGCTTAGGGACTAGCGTTAATGAGCAGTTCTTC. This codes for CASSLGTSVNEQFF.

The J gene is TRBJ1-4, the V gene TRBV20-1; D is undetermined. Germline V gene lookup returns CDR1 DFQATT and CDR2 SNEGSKA (reference sequence). Between the trimmed V and J ends, which lost 3 bases and 3 bases, there was a span of 2 bases. This CDR3 has 11 residues. The CDR3 DNA reads as TGCAGTGCTAGGGCTAATGAAAAACTGTTTTTT. As protein: CSARANEKLFF.

The chain has TRBV6-5 and TRBJ2-7, with 10 bases matching TRBD2. The CDR3 consists of 15 residues. The germline gives CDR1 MNHEY, CDR2 SVGAGI. V lost 5 bases, J lost 6 bases, and 10 bases stayed unmatched. DNA of the CDR3: TGTGCCAGCAGTACCCCTGCTAGCGGGAGTTTCGAGCAGTACTTC. It codes for CASSTPASGSFEQYF.

J is TRBJ1-1 and V is TRBV6-1, with a weak D call TRBD1 (5 bases). The germline gives CDR1 MNHNS, CDR2 SASEGT. V lost 5 bases to trimming and J lost 8 bases, with 9 bases between them. The CDR3 length is 11 residues. The CDR3 DNA reads as TGTGCCAGCAGTCAGGGAGGGGAAGCTTTCTTT. Its protein product is CASSQGGEAFF.

The chain has TRBV29-1 and TRBJ2-3, with D hard to call. This CDR3 contains 14 residues. V gave up 5 bases and J gave up 4 bases, with 16 bases separating them. Germline V lookup: CDR1 SQVTM, CDR2 ANQGSEA. The DNA of the CDR3 is TGCAGCGTTATTAAAATCGCTGGTCCAGATACGCAGTATTTT. It encodes CSVIKIAGPDTQYF.